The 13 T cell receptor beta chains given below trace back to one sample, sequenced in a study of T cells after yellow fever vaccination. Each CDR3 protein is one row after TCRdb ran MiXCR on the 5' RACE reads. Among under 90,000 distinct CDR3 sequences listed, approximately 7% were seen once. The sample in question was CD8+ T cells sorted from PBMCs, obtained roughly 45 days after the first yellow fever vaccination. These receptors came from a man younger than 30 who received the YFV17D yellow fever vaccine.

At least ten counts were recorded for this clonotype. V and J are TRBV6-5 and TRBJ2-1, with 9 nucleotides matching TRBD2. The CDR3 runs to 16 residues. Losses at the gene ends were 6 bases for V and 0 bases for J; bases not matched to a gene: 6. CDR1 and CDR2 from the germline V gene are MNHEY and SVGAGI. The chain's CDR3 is CASRRLAASSYNEQFF. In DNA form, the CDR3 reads TGTGCCAGCAGGAGACTAGCGGCTAGCTCCTACAATGAGCAGTTCTTC.

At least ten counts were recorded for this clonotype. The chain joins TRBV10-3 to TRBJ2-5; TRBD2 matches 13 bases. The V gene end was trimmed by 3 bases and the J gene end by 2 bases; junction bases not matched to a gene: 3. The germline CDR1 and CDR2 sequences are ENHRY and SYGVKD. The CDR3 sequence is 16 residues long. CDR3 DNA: TGTGCCATCAGTGAAACTAGCGGGGGGGATCAAGAGACCCAGTACTTC. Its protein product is CAISETSGGDQETQYF.

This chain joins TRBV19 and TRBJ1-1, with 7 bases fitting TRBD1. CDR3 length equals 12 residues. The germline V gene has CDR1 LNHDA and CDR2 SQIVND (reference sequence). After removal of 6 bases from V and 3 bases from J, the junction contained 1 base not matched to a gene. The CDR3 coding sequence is TGTGCCAGTAGACAGGGGCACACTGAAGCTTTCTTT. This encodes CASRQGHTEAFF.

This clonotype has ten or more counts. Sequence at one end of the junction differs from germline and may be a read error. CDR3 DNA: TGCAGTGCGAGGACTACGAACGCCGGGGAGCTGTTTTTT. Its protein is CSARTTNAGELFF. V gene TRBV20-1 combines with J gene TRBJ2-2, with D maybe TRBD2 (6 bases). Germline CDR1 DFQATT, CDR2 SNEGSKA (reference sequence). The CDR3 covers 13 residues.

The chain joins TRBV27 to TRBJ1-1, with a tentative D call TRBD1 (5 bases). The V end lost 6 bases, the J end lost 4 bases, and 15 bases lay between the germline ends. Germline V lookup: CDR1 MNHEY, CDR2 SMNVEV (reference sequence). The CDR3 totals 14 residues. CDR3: CASSGQPLGTEAFF. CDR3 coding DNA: TGTGCCAGCAGCGGACAACCCTTGGGCACTGAAGCTTTCTTT.

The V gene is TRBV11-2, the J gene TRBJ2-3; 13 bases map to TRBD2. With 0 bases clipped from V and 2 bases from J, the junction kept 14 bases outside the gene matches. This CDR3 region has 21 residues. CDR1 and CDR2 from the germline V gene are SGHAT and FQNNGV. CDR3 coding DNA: TGTGCCAGCAGCTTAGACCCCGGGACTAGCGGGGCCCAACCATACACAGATACGCAGTATTTT. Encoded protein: CASSLDPGTSGAQPYTDTQYF.

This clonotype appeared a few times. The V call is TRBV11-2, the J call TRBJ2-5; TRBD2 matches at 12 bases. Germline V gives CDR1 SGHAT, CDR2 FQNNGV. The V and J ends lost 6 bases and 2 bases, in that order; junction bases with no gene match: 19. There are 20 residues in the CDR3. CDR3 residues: CASSSKDLAGGVWLQETQYF. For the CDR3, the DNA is TGTGCCAGCAGTTCCAAGGACCTAGCGGGGGGGGTTTGGTTACAAGAGACCCAGTACTTC. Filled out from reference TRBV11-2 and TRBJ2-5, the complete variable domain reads EAGVAQSPRYKIIEKRQSVAFWCNPISGHATLYWYQQILGQGPKLLIQFQNNGVVDDSQLPKDRFSAERLKGVDSTLKIQPAKLEDSAVYLCASSSKDLAGGVWLQETQYFGPGTRLLVL.

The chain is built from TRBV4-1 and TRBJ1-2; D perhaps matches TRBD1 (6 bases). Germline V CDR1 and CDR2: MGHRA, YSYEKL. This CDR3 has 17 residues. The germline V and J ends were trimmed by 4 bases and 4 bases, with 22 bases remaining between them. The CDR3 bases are TGCGCCAGCAGCCCCTATCTTGGGACAAGTCTTGTCTATGGCTACACCTTC. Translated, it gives CASSPYLGTSLVYGYTF.

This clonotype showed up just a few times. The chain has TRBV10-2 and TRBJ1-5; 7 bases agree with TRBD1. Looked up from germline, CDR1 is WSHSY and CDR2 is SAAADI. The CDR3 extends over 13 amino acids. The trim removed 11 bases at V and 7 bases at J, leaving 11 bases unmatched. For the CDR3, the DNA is TGCGCCTCCTGGGAGGGGGCCGGGCAGCCCCAGCATTTT. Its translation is CASWEGAGQPQHF.

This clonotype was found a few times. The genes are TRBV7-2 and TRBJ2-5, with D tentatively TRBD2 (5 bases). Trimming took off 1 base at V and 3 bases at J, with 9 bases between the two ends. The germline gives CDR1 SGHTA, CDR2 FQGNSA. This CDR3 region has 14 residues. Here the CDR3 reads CASSLVAGEETQYF. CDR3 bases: TGTGCCAGCAGCTTAGTGGCCGGGGAAGAGACCCAGTACTTC.

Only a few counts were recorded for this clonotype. CDR3 nucleotides: TGTGCCACCAGTGATTCAGGGAACACCGGGGAGCTGTTTTTT. It translates to CATSDSGNTGELFF. The V gene is TRBV24-1, the J gene TRBJ2-2, with D hard to call. Germline values: CDR1 KGHDR, CDR2 SFDVKD. Between the trimmed V and J ends, which lost 2 bases and 1 base, there was a span of 4 bases. This CDR3 has 14 residues.

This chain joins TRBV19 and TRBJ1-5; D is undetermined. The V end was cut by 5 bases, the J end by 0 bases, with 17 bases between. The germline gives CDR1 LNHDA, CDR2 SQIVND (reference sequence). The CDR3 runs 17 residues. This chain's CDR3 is CASSRNAGRYSNQPQHF. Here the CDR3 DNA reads TGTGCCAGTAGTCGGAATGCAGGCCGATATAGCAATCAGCCCCAGCATTTT.

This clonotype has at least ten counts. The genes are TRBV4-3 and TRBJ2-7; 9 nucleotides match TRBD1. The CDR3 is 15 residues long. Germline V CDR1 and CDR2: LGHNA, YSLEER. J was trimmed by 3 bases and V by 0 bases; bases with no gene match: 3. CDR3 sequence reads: CASSQETGGNYEQYV. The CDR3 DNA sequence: TGCGCCAGCAGCCAAGAGACAGGGGGTAACTACGAGCAGTACGTC.